This TCR beta chain was identified in a study of OX40 agonist ivuxolimab in advanced cancers. Study background: Having had anti-PD-1, anti-PD-L1 or anti-CTLA-4 therapy before was allowed, and approximately 40% had some.

General observations from the study: The work left the antigen specificity of expanded peripheral T cells undetermined. Clones of CD4+ and CD8+ blood T cells grew by week 6 at doses of 0.1 to 3.0 mg/kg.

Autoimmune disease history or systemic immunosuppression excluded patients. The method was immunoSEQ multiplex PCR; TCRdb's version includes in-frame clones alone and lacks a portion of them. The top ten clones hold about 0.75% of a sample with some 83,000 clones, roughly 86% of them seen once. With respect to this clone: What it binds is not known.

This clonotype was sampled from an adult with an advanced solid tumor such as melanoma, head and neck, liver or kidney cancer. The material was CD4+ or CD8+ T cells sorted from blood, obtained in a trial of the OX40 agonist ivuxolimab.

The CDR3, as DNA: TGTGCCAGCAGCTCAGGGACAGGGAGCTCTGGAAACACCATATATTTT. Encoded protein: CASSSGTGSSGNTIYF. The chain employs TRBV5-8 and TRBJ1-3, with 9 bases fitting TRBD1. The V gene end was trimmed by 3 bases and the J gene end by 0 bases; junction bases not matched to a gene: 4. From germline, CDR1 is SGHTS and CDR2 YDEGEE. This CDR3 spans 16 amino acids.